This entry describes one TCR beta chain. The data are from a study of T cell changes during pregnancy in multiple sclerosis. Germline V gene data show CDR1 as LNHNV and CDR2 as YYDKDF (reference sequence). The CDR3 contains 13 residues. The J segment lost 4 bases and the V segment lost 6 bases, leaving 4 bases of the junction unmatched. This table comes from immunoSEQ multiplex PCR, and its TCRdb copy is limited to in-frame clones, with some not included. The sample yields tens of thousands of clones, 80% to 95% seen once. The source is a female donor in good health, enrolled as a control in a pregnancy study. The genes are TRBV15 and TRBJ2-7; TRBD2 matches at 9 bases. This specimen consisted of peripheral blood, obtained in the third trimester of pregnancy. Here the CDR3 DNA reads TGTGCCACCAGAGCGGGAGGCCTATACGAGCAGTACTTC. Translating gives CATRAGGLYEQYF.